A single T cell receptor beta chain is shown here with its context. The antigen is undetermined. cDNA libraries of TCR beta carried unique molecular identifiers. Approximately 500,000 cDNA molecules were obtained from roughly 1 to 10 million T cells. TCRdb fed the PCR reads into MiXCR, producing one record per CDR3 protein. The data show about 820,000 distinct CDR3 sequences, with approximately 50% seen just once and approximately 4.3% held by the top ten. These data are taken from a study of post-analysis software for immune sequencing data. Across the whole study: Relapsing-remitting, secondary progressive and progressive-relapsing forms of multiple sclerosis all featured among disease courses. Findings of the study overall: Five TRBV segments, TRBV5-6, TRBV5-1 and TRBV20-1 among them, were found more frequent in patients than controls. The normalized Chao1 diversity of multiple sclerosis patients was significantly lower than that of controls. Clustering by F measure revealed strong co-clustering among samples prepared together in one batch.

This CDR3 spans 15 amino acids. V lost 7 bases, J lost 7 bases, and 14 bases stayed unmatched. The sequence derives from a girl aged 5-17 years with multiple sclerosis. The rearrangement uses TRBV12-3 or TRBV12-4 and TRBJ2-3; TRBD1 matches 7 bases. The sequenced material came from blood. The DNA for the CDR3 is TGTGCCAGCAACCCGGGACAGCCCATTGGAAATACGCAGTATTTT. This gives the protein CASNPGQPIGNTQYF.